One and the same sample provided the 15 T cell receptor beta chains below, sequenced in a study of PD-L1 blockade in urothelial cancer. TCRdb's table, derived via immunoSEQ multiplex PCR, lists solely in-frame clones and lacks some. This table has tens of thousands of clones, 84% appearing once. The time point here: pretreatment peripheral blood. This specimen was PBMCs, taken around atezolizumab (anti-PD-L1) treatment. The receptor set was obtained from a man aged 60 to 75 with urothelial cancer.

J is TRBJ1-5 and V is TRBV6-5; D is ambiguous. Trimming pared 0 bases from V and 2 bases from J, leaving 8 bases between. The CDR3 runs to 15 residues. Per germline, CDR1 MNHEY and CDR2 SVGAGI. The CDR3 region has the DNA TGTGCCAGCAGTTACTCGATCGGAGGCAATCAGCCCCAGCATTTT. Amino acid sequence: CASSYSIGGNQPQHF.

The V and J genes are TRBV18 and TRBJ1-1, with TRBD1 as a possible D gene (6 bases). The germline V and J ends were trimmed by 1 base and 1 base, with 16 bases remaining between them. Germline CDR1 reads KGHSH; CDR2 reads LQKENI. There are 17 residues in the CDR3. This chain's CDR3 is CASSPLTSTGSNTEAFF. CDR3 bases: TGTGCCAGCTCACCACTGACCTCTACAGGGTCGAACACTGAAGCTTTCTTT.

The chain joins TRBV18 to TRBJ1-5, with a possible D match to TRBD1 (6 bases). The CDR3 consists of 16 residues. Germline V gene data show CDR1 as KGHSH and CDR2 as LQKENI. Trimming removed 0 bases at V and 1 base at J, with 10 bases between. The CDR3 here is CASSPPSRGSNQPQHF. The DNA for the CDR3 is TGTGCCAGCTCACCACCATCCAGGGGAAGCAATCAGCCCCAGCATTTT.

V gene TRBV6-5 combines with J gene TRBJ2-3, with 7 bases identical to TRBD1. Germline-derived CDR1 and CDR2 are MNHEY and SVGAGI. This CDR3 contains 14 residues. Germline trimming cut 5 bases from V and 3 bases from J; bases unmatched to any gene: 5. CDR3 in amino acids: CASSGDRVTDTQYF. CDR3 DNA: TGTGCCAGCAGTGGCGACAGGGTTACAGATACGCAGTATTTT.

This chain joins TRBV12-1 and TRBJ2-7; no check of the table's D call, TRBD2, against the DNA was made. TRBV12-1 is a pseudogene. The CDR3 is 17 residues long. DNA for the CDR3: TGTGCCAGCAGCTCAGCGGGACTAGCGGGAGATGCCTACGAGCAGTACTTC. This sequence encodes CASSSAGLAGDAYEQYF.

The V call is TRBV28, the J call TRBJ2-3; 9 bases agree with TRBD2. This CDR3 spans 13 amino acids. Germline CDR1 and CDR2: MDHEN and SYDVKM. The J segment lost 2 bases and the V segment lost 10 bases, leaving 4 bases of the junction unmatched. CDR3: CATLAGITDTQYF. As DNA, the CDR3 is TGTGCCACCCTAGCGGGAATCACAGATACGCAGTATTTT.

The sample holds one count of this clone. The chain is built from TRBV14 and TRBJ1-1; D possibly corresponds to TRBD1 (5 bases). Germline assignment: CDR1 SGHDN and CDR2 FVKESK. CDR3 size: 18 residues. Trimming removed 1 base at V and 1 base at J, with 19 bases between. The DNA for the CDR3 is TGTGCCAGCAGCCAAGGGCTCAGGGTTGCCCTCCGGAACACTGAAGCTTTCTTT. It codes for CASSQGLRVALRNTEAFF.

The genes are TRBV6-1 and TRBJ1-5; a weak D match, TRBD1 (5 bases). This CDR3 has 15 residues. The germline V gene encodes CDR1 MNHNS and CDR2 SASEGT. V lost 0 bases, J lost 4 bases, and 10 bases lay in between. CDR3 DNA sequence: TGTGCCAGCAGTGAAGCGTGGGGGGGAAATCAGCCCCAGCATTTT. Protein: CASSEAWGGNQPQHF.

The genes are TRBV27 and TRBJ1-2; 7 bases fit TRBD1. CDR1 MNHEY and CDR2 SMNVEV come from the germline V gene (reference sequence). V shed 6 bases, J shed 5 bases, and the junction held 9 bases outside the gene matches. The CDR3 loop spans 14 amino acids. The CDR3 loop is CASSPGQRTYGYTF. DNA of the CDR3: TGTGCCAGCAGCCCGGGACAGCGTACGTATGGCTACACCTTC.

The rearrangement links TRBV6-1 to TRBJ2-5; TRBD2 matches 10 bases. The end of the DNA aligns better with TRBJ2-7, so the J call may be wrong. Per the germline V gene, CDR1 is MNHNS and CDR2 is SASEGT. The CDR3 covers 14 residues. The CDR3 spells CASSWTSGHYEQYF. CDR3 in DNA: TGTGCCAGCAGTTGGACTAGCGGCCACTACGAGCAGTACTTC.

CDR3 sequence: CASSYLRPGQNYGYTF. CDR3 nucleotide sequence: TGTGCCAGCAGTTATTTACGCCCGGGACAGAACTATGGCTACACCTTC. The chain combines TRBV28 with TRBJ1-2; 7 nucleotides align to TRBD1. With 4 bases clipped from V and 2 bases from J, the junction kept 10 bases outside the gene matches. The CDR3 length is 16 residues. CDR1 and CDR2 (germline): MDHEN, SYDVKM.

The chain recombines TRBV7-3 with TRBJ1-1; D perhaps matches TRBD1 (6 bases). Germline assignment: CDR1 SGHTA and CDR2 FQGTGA. Trimming cost V 5 bases and J 1 base, with 8 bases left between them. CDR3 size: 13 residues. As DNA, the CDR3 is TGTGCCAGCAGCGTGGACAGGAACACTGAAGCTTTCTTT. Translation gives CASSVDRNTEAFF.

This chain uses TRBV28 with TRBJ1-5, with D possibly matching TRBD1 (6 bases). The germline V gene encodes CDR1 MDHEN and CDR2 SYDVKM. The CDR3 contains 14 residues. Deletions cut 8 bases from V and 4 bases from J, with 15 bases between. The CDR3: CASLGTQLNQPQHF. The CDR3, as DNA: TGTGCCAGCCTCGGGACACAGTTGAATCAGCCCCAGCATTTT.

The rearrangement joins TRBV7-9 to TRBJ2-2, with 7 bases matching TRBD1. The CDR3 has 15 residues. V lost 5 bases to trimming and J lost 0 bases; unmatched junction nucleotides: 3. Germline assignment: CDR1 SEHNR and CDR2 FQNEAQ (reference sequence). CDR3 DNA sequence: TGTGCCAGCAGCCGACAGGGCCCGAACACCGGGGAGCTGTTTTTT. Residues: CASSRQGPNTGELFF.

This sequence joins TRBV6-1 and TRBJ2-7; possibly TRBD2 for D (5 bases). Trimming took off 7 bases at V and 3 bases at J, with 13 bases between the two ends. CDR1 MNHNS and CDR2 SASEGT come from the germline V gene. This CDR3 spans 13 amino acids. Here the CDR3 DNA reads TGTGCCAGCACGGGGTGGGTCGGCTACGAGCAGTACTTC. It codes for CASTGWVGYEQYF.